These T cell receptor beta chains were read from a single sample in a study of cytomegalovirus exposure and HLA in healthy donors. The assay was immunoSEQ multiplex PCR, and TCRdb's table has in-frame clones only and misses some. The table lists 69,000 or so clones, about 78% of them singletons. Sequenced material: PBMCs. Receptors originate from a man between 18 and 29 years old in good health and CMV-seronegative. Both conserved end residues are part of each CDR3. The D gene is left open where the match is weak. Rows give clone size only sometimes, using once, few, many, or a class for an expanded clone.

size,D,V,J,length,DNA,CDR3
-,TRBD1,TRBV28,TRBJ1-5,16,TGTGCCAGCAGTCTACCTAGGCAGGGGGCTTATCAGCCCCAGCATTTT,CASSLPRQGAYQPQHF
-,TRBD1,TRBV7-8,TRBJ1-1,16,TGTGCCAGCAGCTTAGTGGGTTACAGGGGAGGAGCTGAAGCTTTCTTT,CASSLVGYRGGAEAFF
-,-,TRBV2,TRBJ2-5,16,TGTGCCAGCAAGACAGATGGAACAGGCCTTGAAGAGACCCAGTACTTC,CASKTDGTGLEETQYF
few,-,TRBV5-6,TRBJ2-2,16,TGTGCCAGCAGCTTGATAGCGCGGGGTACTTCCGGGGAGCTGTTTTTT,CASSLIARGTSGELFF
-,-,TRBV28,TRBJ1-1,12,TGTGCCAGCCTAGAATCGGAGTTTGAAGCTTTCTTT,CASLESEFEAFF
-,-,TRBV18,TRBJ1-2,13,TGTGCCAGCTCACCGGCAGCTAACTATGGCTACACCTTC,CASSPAANYGYTF
-,TRBD2,TRBV5-1,TRBJ2-1,17,TGCGCCAGCAGCTTGGCCCCTGGGGGAGGGGAGAGGAATGAGCAGTTCTTC,CASSLAPGGGERNEQFF
-,-,TRBV4-2,TRBJ2-7,13,TGTGCCAGCAGCCAAGGCAGGGACTACGAGCAGTACTTC,CASSQGRDYEQYF
few,-,TRBV2,TRBJ2-7,15,TGTGCCAGCCGGGGAGGTACTAGTGGGTCGGGCGAGCAGTACTTC,CASRGGTSGSGEQYF
-,TRBD1,TRBV19,TRBJ1-1,14,TGTGCCAGTAGTATCCCTACAGGGGCCGCGCAAGCTTTCTTT,CASSIPTGAAQAFF
-,-,TRBV19,TRBJ1-1,13,TGTGCCAGTAGTATAGTGGCGGAAACTGAAGCTTTCTTT,CASSIVAETEAFF
-,-,TRBV7-9,TRBJ1-5,15,TGTGCCAGCAGCCCAGAATCAACGGGATATCAGCCCCAGCATTTT,CASSPESTGYQPQHF
-,-,TRBV6-1,TRBJ2-6,17,TGTGCCAGCAGTGAAATCCCCTGGCGGACTGGGGCCAACGTCCTGACTTTC,CASSEIPWRTGANVLTF
few,TRBD1,TRBV28,TRBJ2-7,14,TGTGCCAGCAGTCCCCAAAGGACAGGCTACGAGCAGTACTTC,CASSPQRTGYEQYF
-,-,TRBV10-3,TRBJ2-3,13,TGTGCCATCAGCGGGACTCCCACAGATACGCAGTATTTT,CAISGTPTDTQYF
-,-,TRBV7-9,TRBJ2-3,15,TGTGCCAGCAGCTCCCCGGCAGGGTTCACAGATACGCAGTATTTT,CASSSPAGFTDTQYF
once,TRBD1,TRBV5-1,TRBJ1-6,15,TGCGCCAGCAGCTTGCAACAGGGGAATAATTCACCCCTCCACTTT,CASSLQQGNNSPLHF
few,-,TRBV2,TRBJ2-3,15,TGTGCCAGCAGTGTAAGGGGAATCAGCACAGATACGCAGTATTTT,CASSVRGISTDTQYF
-,-,TRBV7-2,TRBJ1-1,13,TGTGCCAGCAGCTCCTACAGGAACACTGAAGCTTTCTTT,CASSSYRNTEAFF
-,TRBD1,TRBV5-1,TRBJ1-1,15,TGCGCCAGCAGCCTACTTACAGGGGGGGACACTGAAGCTTTCTTT,CASSLLTGGDTEAFF
-,-,TRBV9,TRBJ1-3,13,TGTGCCAGCAACTCCCCGCCCGGGGGCACCATATATTTT,CASNSPPGGTIYF
-,-,TRBV19,TRBJ1-5,17,TGTGCCAGTAGTATCTCGGGGTTGGGGGCTCGTAAAGGAGCCCAGCATTTT,CASSISGLGARKGAQHF
-,TRBD2,TRBV27,TRBJ2-5,16,TGTGCCAGCAGTTTATCTGTGCGGGGGGCGAGGGAGACCCAGTACTTC,CASSLSVRGARETQYF
once,-,TRBV6-1,TRBJ1-2,15,TGTGCCAGCAGTGGTCCCACGGGAGAGAGCTATGGCTACACCTTC,CASSGPTGESYGYTF
-,TRBD1,TRBV19,TRBJ2-7,16,TGTGCCAGTAGTATTTCGGAGGGACAGGGGATCTACGAGCAGTACTTC,CASSISEGQGIYEQYF
-,-,TRBV28,TRBJ1-1,14,TGTGCCAGCAGTTTGGAGCAGAGGAACACTGAAGCTTTCTTT,CASSLEQRNTEAFF
-,TRBD1,TRBV28,TRBJ1-1,16,TGTGCCAGCAGTCTAGGGACAGGGTGGGTTGACACTGAAGCTTTCTTT,CASSLGTGWVDTEAFF
-,TRBD1,TRBV4-3,TRBJ1-2,17,TGCGCCAGCAGCCAAGATCGGACAGGGGAACGTAACTATGGCTACACCTTC,CASSQDRTGERNYGYTF
-,TRBD1,TRBV10-1,TRBJ2-7,20,TGCGCCAGCAGTGGGGACAGGGAGGCCGATTCAACCCAAATCTACTACGAGCAGTACTTC,CASSGDREADSTQIYYEQYF
few,-,TRBV6-6,TRBJ2-1,13,TGTGCCAGCTTGCGGGGGCGAGACAATGAGCAGTTCTTC,CASLRGRDNEQFF
-,-,TRBV19,TRBJ1-2,15,TGTGCCAGTAGCCTTGCGGGGAGTTCTGTTTATGGCTACACCTTC,CASSLAGSSVYGYTF
-,-,TRBV5-1,TRBJ1-5,14,TGCGCCAGCAGCTTTGGCCAGTCTAATCAGCCCCAGCATTTT,CASSFGQSNQPQHF
-,-,TRBV28,TRBJ1-1,13,TGTGCCAGCAGTTTACCTGACAGGCCCCGTCTAAAATTT,CASSLPDRPRLKF
-,TRBD1,TRBV27,TRBJ2-7,14,TGTGCCAGCAGTTTAAACAGGGGTGCCTACGAGCAGTACTTC,CASSLNRGAYEQYF
-,-,TRBV30,TRBJ1-2,14,TGTGCCTGGAGTATTCTGGGGAGAAACTATGGCTACACCTTC,CAWSILGRNYGYTF
-,TRBD1,TRBV10-3,TRBJ1-2,14,TGTGCCACTCTAACCTCGACAGGGAGCTATGGCTACACCTTC,CATLTSTGSYGYTF
-,TRBD1,TRBV5-1,TRBJ2-3,16,TGCGCCAGCAGCCTGATGACAGGGGCCGTCACAGATACGCAGTATTTT,CASSLMTGAVTDTQYF
-,-,TRBV5-1,TRBJ2-5,14,TGCGCCAGCAGCTGGACAGGAGGGAGGGAGACCCAGTACTTC,CASSWTGGRETQYF
-,TRBD1,TRBV9,TRBJ1-1,16,TGTGCCAGCAGCCCGACGGGGGACAGTTGGGTCACTGAAGCTTTCTTT,CASSPTGDSWVTEAFF
once,TRBD2,TRBV9,TRBJ2-2,17,TGTGCCAGCAGCGTAGTCATTAGCGGGGGGGCAACCGGGGAGCTGTTTTTT,CASSVVISGGATGELFF
-,TRBD1,TRBV7-8,TRBJ2-7,15,TGTGCCAGCAGCTTACGGGGGACAGGGCGTGTCGAGCAGTACTTC,CASSLRGTGRVEQYF
-,TRBD1,TRBV30,TRBJ1-5,17,TGTGCCTGGAGTGACCAGAAACGGACAGGGGGCAGTCAGCCCCAGCATTTT,CAWSDQKRTGGSQPQHF
-,TRBD1,TRBV9,TRBJ2-7,14,TGTGCCAGCAGCGAGACAGGGGAGCCCTACGAGCAGTACTTC,CASSETGEPYEQYF
-,-,TRBV6-5,TRBJ1-2,13,TGTGCCAGCAACCCCGGGACTAACTATGGCTACACCTTC,CASNPGTNYGYTF